These 21 T cell receptor beta chains share one sample of origin, sequenced in a study of blood T cells in healthy people across ages. Primed by a sample-barcoded 5' primer and a J-beta primer mix, a second PCR proceeded for about 6 to 12 cycles. MiXCR was run by TCRdb on the 5' RACE reads, yielding one entry per CDR3 protein. The sample yields 1,300,000 or so distinct CDR3 sequences, around 59% seen once. Sequenced material: blood. The receptors were sampled from a man aged 18 to 30 in good health.

V gene TRBV4-1 combines with J gene TRBJ2-5; D possibly corresponds to TRBD1 (6 bases). V was trimmed by 4 bases and J by 1 base, leaving 13 bases between them. Per the germline V gene, CDR1 is MGHRA and CDR2 is YSYEKL. The CDR3 runs to 15 residues. The CDR3 sequence is CASSPTHRAQETQYF. CDR3 sequence (DNA): TGCGCCAGCAGCCCGACACACAGGGCCCAAGAGACCCAGTACTTC.

V usage is TRBV4-2 and J usage is TRBJ2-3; 8 nucleotides align to TRBD2. V dropped 0 bases and J dropped 1; count of bases not matched to a gene: 6. Germline CDR1 LGHNA, CDR2 YNFKEQ. The CDR3 loop spans 17 amino acids. CDR3 in DNA: TGTGCCAGCAGCCAAGAGGCTGAACTAGCGGGCACAGATACGCAGTATTTT. This gives the protein CASSQEAELAGTDTQYF.

The chain couples TRBV6-2 or TRBV6-3 to TRBJ2-7, with 8 bases lining up with TRBD2. J gave up 7 bases and V 5 bases, and 7 bases lay outside the gene matches. The germline gives CDR1 MNHEY, CDR2 SVGEGT. The CDR3 spans 13 residues. The CDR3 loop is CASSDQASGEQYF. CDR3 coding DNA: TGTGCCAGCAGTGACCAGGCTAGCGGGGAGCAGTACTTC.

The chain links TRBV20-1 to TRBJ2-3; maybe TRBD2 (5 bases). Germline V gene data show CDR1 as DFQATT and CDR2 as SNEGSKA (reference sequence). Trimming shortened V by 0 bases and J by 1 base, and 8 bases separated the two germline ends. The CDR3 runs to 14 residues. CDR3 DNA sequence: TGCAGTGCTAGAGATAGGCGGGGCACAGATACGCAGTATTTT. As protein: CSARDRRGTDTQYF.

V usage is TRBV7-9 and J usage is TRBJ1-2; tentative D call: TRBD1 (5 bases). CDR1 and CDR2 (germline): SEHNR, FQNEAQ (reference sequence). The CDR3 covers 15 residues. V shed 1 base and J shed 7 bases, with 16 bases lying between them. The CDR3, as DNA: TGTGCCAGCAGCTTAGGGGCCAGGGCATTCGCTGGCTACACCTTC. It specifies CASSLGARAFAGYTF.

J is TRBJ2-5 and V is TRBV5-1; D uncertain. Trimming cost V 2 bases and J 3 bases, with 11 bases left between them. This CDR3 is 14 amino acids long. The germline V gene encodes CDR1 SGHRS and CDR2 YFSETQ. CDR3 sequence: CASSLGPREETQYF. The CDR3 DNA follows: TGCGCCAGCAGCTTAGGACCTCGGGAAGAGACCCAGTACTTC.

This clonotype was found a few times. In DNA form, the CDR3 reads TGTGCCAGCAGCTCAAAGTTGGGAAACACCTTC. Translated, it gives CASSSKLGNTF. The gene calls are TRBV7-9 and TRBJ1-2; D is undetermined. In germline, CDR1 is SEHNR, CDR2 FQNEAQ (reference sequence). V lost 4 bases to trimming and J lost 12 bases, with 12 bases between them. The CDR3 is 11 amino acids.

The V gene is TRBV3-1, the J gene TRBJ1-5; tentatively, D is TRBD1 (5 bases). The CDR3 spans 17 residues. Germline loops: CDR1 LGHDT, CDR2 YNNKEL (reference sequence). Trimming cost V 2 bases and J 6 bases, with 20 bases left between them. The CDR3 reads CASSQTLLPGRGQPQHF. CDR3 nucleotides: TGTGCCAGCAGCCAAACTTTGCTTCCAGGGCGCGGTCAGCCCCAGCATTTT.

The chain recombines TRBV5-5 with TRBJ2-3; no definite D call. This CDR3 comprises 16 residues. V was pared by 4 bases and J by 0 bases, with 15 bases between. Germline V lookup: CDR1 SGHKS, CDR2 YYEKEE (reference sequence). CDR3 amino acids: CASSPVSWRSTDTQYF. The CDR3 bases are TGTGCCAGCAGCCCCGTATCCTGGCGGAGCACAGATACGCAGTATTTT.

J is TRBJ1-1 and V is TRBV10-3; 9 bases match TRBD1. CDR3 size: 15 residues. CDR1 ENHRY and CDR2 SYGVKD come from the germline V gene. V was clipped by 6 bases and J by 5 bases; unmatched bases: 10. CDR3 nucleotides: TGTGCCATCAGCGGCCGGGACAGGGTAGCGACTGAAGCTTTCTTT. As protein: CAISGRDRVATEAFF.

This clonotype was detected many times. The genes are TRBV20-1 and TRBJ2-1; D call uncertain. Germline V gene sequence: CDR1 DFQATT, CDR2 SNEGSKA (reference sequence). The V end was cut by 6 bases, the J end by 8 bases, with 8 bases between. The CDR3 spans 10 residues. The CDR3 nucleotides are TGCAGTGCATCGAGGTATGAGCAGTTCTTC. Translating gives CSASRYEQFF.

This clonotype was detected ten times or more. The chain combines TRBV20-1 with TRBJ2-3; no definite D call. Looked up from germline, CDR1 is DFQATT and CDR2 is SNEGSKA (reference sequence). CDR3 size: 13 residues. Deletions cut 2 bases from V and 0 bases from J, with 6 bases between. Written as DNA, the CDR3 is TGCAGTGCTAGAAAGGGCAGCACAGATACGCAGTATTTT. It specifies CSARKGSTDTQYF.

This clonotype was found once. The chain combines TRBV5-1 with TRBJ2-7; D is unresolved. The V end was cut by 0 bases, the J end by 0 bases, with 7 bases between. The V gene's germline CDR1 is SGHRS and CDR2 YFSETQ. The CDR3 has 14 amino acids. The CDR3 region is CASSLGSISYEQYF. The DNA for the CDR3 is TGCGCCAGCAGCTTGGGCAGTATCTCCTACGAGCAGTACTTC.

The chain employs TRBV18 and TRBJ2-5, with a weak D call TRBD2 (6 bases). The CDR3 is made up of 14 amino acids. Trimming cost V 1 base and J 4 bases, with 10 bases left between them. The germline V gene has CDR1 KGHSH and CDR2 LQKENI. The DNA for the CDR3 is TGTGCCAGCTCACCACAGACTAGGGGAGAGACCCAGTACTTC. Translating gives CASSPQTRGETQYF.

This clonotype was picked up many times. This chain uses TRBV20-1 with TRBJ1-2; 8 bases map to TRBD1. From germline, CDR1 is DFQATT and CDR2 SNEGSKA (reference sequence). J lost 4 bases, V lost 7 bases, and 14 bases had no gene match. The CDR3 extends over 15 amino acids. The CDR3 DNA sequence: TGCAGTGTTGGCAGGGGGCGCAACCTGGCCTATGGCTACACCTTC. This codes for CSVGRGRNLAYGYTF.

The chain joins TRBV9 to TRBJ1-6; unclear D gene. Trimming shortened V by 0 bases and J by 10 bases, and 11 bases separated the two germline ends. This CDR3 region has 14 residues. Germline V gene sequence: CDR1 SGDLS, CDR2 YYNGEE. In nucleotides, the CDR3 is TGTGCCAGCAGCGTAGGAGGCGGAGGATCACCCCTCCACTTT. It translates to CASSVGGGGSPLHF. The complete variable domain, with remaining parts taken from reference TRBV9 and TRBJ1-6, reads DSGVTQTPKHLITATGQRVTLRCSPRSGDLSVYWYQQSLDQGLQFLIQYYNGEERAKGNILERFSAQQFPDLHSELNLSSLELGDSALYFCASSVGGGGSPLHFGNGTRLTVT.

The genes are TRBV10-2 and TRBJ2-7; unclear D gene. CDR3 length equals 14 residues. Looked up from germline, CDR1 is WSHSY and CDR2 is SAAADI. V lost 2 bases and J lost 2, with 10 bases in between. CDR3 residues: CASSEHRHAYEQYF. The CDR3 coding sequence is TGCGCCAGCAGTGAGCATAGGCACGCCTACGAGCAGTACTTC.

This clonotype showed up many times. The chain uses TRBV7-8 and TRBJ2-4; 8 bases are a match to TRBD1. This CDR3 is 15 amino acids long. V lost 4 bases and J lost 4; bases outside the gene matches: 6. The germline V gene encodes CDR1 SGHVS and CDR2 FQNEAQ. This CDR3 is CASSSRQGRKNIQYF. The CDR3 coding sequence is TGTGCCAGCAGCTCAAGACAGGGGAGGAAAAACATTCAGTACTTC.

The V call is TRBV18, the J call TRBJ1-6; no clear D gene. Germline V gives CDR1 KGHSH, CDR2 LQKENI. The CDR3 is 14 amino acids. The V end lost 3 bases, the J end lost 0 bases, and 3 bases lay between the germline ends. For the CDR3, the DNA is TGTGCCAGCTCACCCAACTCCTATAATTCACCCCTCCACTTT. Protein: CASSPNSYNSPLHF. Full variable domain (remainder filled in from reference TRBV18 and TRBJ1-6): NAGVMQNPRHLVRRRGQEARLRCSPMKGHSHVYWYRQLPEEGLKFMVYLQKENIIDESGMPKERFSAEFPKEGPSILRIQQVVRGDSAAYFCASSPNSYNSPLHFGNGTRLTVT.

V usage is TRBV11-1 and J usage is TRBJ1-6; TRBD1 matches at 10 bases. From germline, CDR1 is SGHAT and CDR2 FQDESV (reference sequence). The length of the CDR3 is 15 residues. The V segment lost 4 bases and the J segment 9 bases; nucleotides outside the gene matches: 6. CDR3 sequence: CASSSTGTGASPLHF. In nucleotides, the CDR3 is TGTGCCAGCAGCTCAACCGGGACAGGGGCTTCACCCCTCCACTTT. The full variable domain, in which reference TRBV11-1 and TRBJ1-6 provide the parts outside the CDR3, is EAEVAQSPRYKITEKSQAVAFWCDPISGHATLYWYRQILGQGPELLVQFQDESVVDDSQLPKDRFSAERLKGVDSTLKIQPAELGDSAMYLCASSSTGTGASPLHFGNGTRLTVT.

The chain combines TRBV10-3 with TRBJ2-1; 9 bases align to TRBD2. CDR3 size: 13 residues. J lost 6 bases, V lost 8 bases, and 5 bases had no gene match. Germline V lookup: CDR1 ENHRY, CDR2 SYGVKD. The CDR3 loop reads CAIGTSSSNEQFF. Here the CDR3 DNA reads TGTGCCATCGGGACTAGCTCCAGCAATGAGCAGTTCTTC.